This T cell receptor beta chain was recovered during a study of technical replicates of blood from a handful of donors. Only in-frame clones appear in the TCRdb table, and some are missing; sequencing was by immunoSEQ multiplex PCR. The sample comprises 65,000 to 85,000 clones, approximately 96% of which are singletons, and roughly 0.35% rests with the top ten. The CDR3 spans 14 residues. V gave up 4 bases and J gave up 3 bases, with 13 bases separating them. The germline CDR1 and CDR2 sequences are SGHAT and FQNNGV. The specimen sequenced was T cells isolated from PBMCs. The chain couples TRBV11-2 to TRBJ2-7; possibly TRBD2 for D (6 bases). The origin of this receptor is a human donor in good health. Here the CDR3 reads CASSSLTSIYEQYF. The CDR3 nucleotides are TGTGCCAGCAGCTCCCTGACTAGTATCTACGAGCAGTACTTC.